Each of the 27 T cell receptor beta chains below was sequenced from the same sample in a study of graft-versus-host responses after intestinal transplantation. These receptors are not linked to any known antigen. TCRdb's copy holds only in-frame clones and misses some; the assay was immunoSEQ multiplex PCR. This sample has under 45,000 clones, with approximately 93% found just once. This specimen was unstimulated CD4+ T cells sorted from spleen or lymph node cells, taken before transplant. All receptors come from a human donor who was the organ donor for an intestinal transplant.

V is TRBV27 and J is TRBJ2-7, with 7 bases lining up with TRBD1. CDR1 MNHEY and CDR2 SMNVEV come from the germline V gene (reference sequence). This CDR3 has 15 residues. Trimming at V came to 5 bases and at J to 0 bases, leaving 7 bases not matched to a gene. The CDR3 region is CASSHLTGSSYEQYF. CDR3 bases: TGTGCCAGCAGTCACTTGACAGGGAGCTCCTACGAGCAGTACTTC.

The V gene is TRBV10-3, the J gene TRBJ2-1; TRBD2 agrees at 10 bases. The V gene end was trimmed by 4 bases and the J gene end by 7 bases; junction bases not matched to a gene: 7. Per the germline V gene, CDR1 is ENHRY and CDR2 is SYGVKD. This CDR3 has 15 amino acids. CDR3 protein: CAISAGAGGLNEQFF. In DNA form, the CDR3 reads TGTGCCATCAGTGCCGGAGCGGGGGGGTTGAATGAGCAGTTCTTC.

CDR3 in amino acids: CASSPQGSSNQPQHF. The CDR3 nucleotides are TGTGCCAGCTCACCACAGGGGTCTAGCAATCAGCCCCAGCATTTT. The chain recombines TRBV18 with TRBJ1-5; D possibly corresponds to TRBD1 (5 bases). This CDR3 is built from 15 residues. The V and J ends lost 1 base and 0 bases respectively, with 7 bases between them. CDR1 is KGHSH and CDR2 is LQKENI in the germline V gene.

V is TRBV28 and J is TRBJ1-2; weak D call: TRBD1 (5 bases). CDR3 size: 15 residues. V was clipped by 4 bases and J by 1 base, with 13 bases between them. Germline V CDR1 and CDR2: MDHEN, SYDVKM. The CDR3 spells CASSSPGSINYGYTF. The CDR3 bases are TGTGCCAGCAGTTCCCCAGGGTCTATTAACTATGGCTACACCTTC.

This chain connects TRBV6-1 to TRBJ2-5, with D uncertain. The germline V and J ends were trimmed by 6 bases and 3 bases, with 11 bases remaining between them. Per germline, CDR1 MNHNS and CDR2 SASEGT. The length of the CDR3 is 13 residues. The CDR3 DNA reads as TGTGCCAGCAGCGTACACGAAAAAGAGACCCAGTACTTC. Translating gives CASSVHEKETQYF.

V usage is TRBV19 and J usage is TRBJ2-2, with D tentatively TRBD1 (5 bases). Per germline, CDR1 LNHDA and CDR2 SQIVND (reference sequence). V was clipped by 5 bases and J by 6 bases, with 16 bases between them. This CDR3 has 15 amino acids. The CDR3 region has the DNA TGTGCCAGTAGTGCGATATCAGGGATTGCCGGGGAGCTGTTTTTT. It codes for CASSAISGIAGELFF.

The chain recombines TRBV9 with TRBJ2-1, with TRBD2 matching 12 bases. Germline V gives CDR1 SGDLS, CDR2 YYNGEE. The CDR3 consists of 17 residues. V lost 4 bases, J lost 8 bases, and 13 bases stayed unmatched. The CDR3 region is CASSPGVSSGGGYEQFF. For the CDR3, the DNA is TGTGCCAGCAGCCCAGGGGTATCTAGCGGGGGGGGTTATGAGCAGTTCTTC.

The V and J genes are TRBV30 and TRBJ1-5; D might be TRBD1 (5 bases). Trimming left V 3 bases short and J 3 bases short, with 9 bases between. Per germline, CDR1 GTSNPN and CDR2 SVGIG (reference sequence). The CDR3 is 13 residues long. The CDR3 reads CAWSQGTNQPQHF. DNA of the CDR3: TGTGCCTGGAGCCAGGGTACCAATCAGCCCCAGCATTTT.

The CDR3 spells CASRDRVGTGEGGAFF. The CDR3 DNA sequence: TGTGCCAGCAGGGACCGGGTTGGTACAGGGGAAGGGGGAGCTTTCTTT. The rearrangement joins TRBV4-2 to TRBJ1-1; 7 nucleotides line up with TRBD1. V lost 6 bases and J lost 10; bases outside the gene matches: 20. Germline CDR1 and CDR2: LGHNA and YNFKEQ. CDR3 length: 16 residues.

This chain uses TRBV7-9 with TRBJ2-7; TRBD2 matches 7 bases. This CDR3 comprises 18 residues. CDR1 is SEHNR, CDR2 FQNEAQ, per germline (reference sequence). V shed 2 bases, J shed 4 bases, and the junction held 17 bases outside the gene matches. CDR3 bases: TGTGCCAGCAGCTTACCCTCAAATCCGGGACTAACACCTTACGAGCAGTACTTC. This codes for CASSLPSNPGLTPYEQYF.

The chain recombines TRBV13 with TRBJ1-3, with a weak D call TRBD1 (5 bases). CDR3 length equals 13 residues. Trimming removed 0 bases at V and 9 bases at J, with 9 bases between. Per germline, CDR1 PRHDT and CDR2 FYEKMQ (reference sequence). Written as DNA, the CDR3 is TGTGCCAGCAGCTTAGGTCAGGGCCCCACCATATATTTT. Translating gives CASSLGQGPTIYF. Drawing the rest from reference TRBV13 and TRBJ1-3, the complete variable domain is AAGVIQSPRHLIKEKRETATLKCYPIPRHDTVYWYQQGPGQDPQFLISFYEKMQSDKGSIPDRFSAQQFSDYHSELNMSSLELGDSALYFCASSLGQGPTIYFGEGSWLTVV.

The chain recombines TRBV7-9 with TRBJ2-7, with 10 positions matching TRBD1. The V segment lost 5 bases and the J segment 7 bases; nucleotides outside the gene matches: 5. Germline CDR1 reads SEHNR; CDR2 reads FQNEAQ (reference sequence). The CDR3 sequence is 13 residues long. CDR3 nucleotides: TGTGCCAGCAGCCAGCGGGACAGGGGAGAGCAGTACTTC. It encodes CASSQRDRGEQYF.

The chain carries TRBV29-1 and TRBJ1-4; unclear D gene. The V end was cut by 4 bases, the J end by 0 bases, with 0 bases between. Germline V gene lookup returns CDR1 SQVTM and CDR2 ANQGSEA. This CDR3 has 11 residues. The CDR3 sequence is CSVATNEKLFF. The CDR3 DNA reads TGCAGCGTTGCAACTAATGAAAAACTGTTTTTT.

The genes are TRBV29-1 and TRBJ1-1; 12 bases map to TRBD1. The CDR3 has 14 amino acids. V dropped 0 bases and J dropped 11; count of bases not matched to a gene: 7. CDR1 SQVTM and CDR2 ANQGSEA come from the germline V gene. The CDR3 coding sequence is TGCAGCGTTGAAGAGCCGGGACAGGGGGCTTGGGCTTTCTTT. This gives the protein CSVEEPGQGAWAFF.

The rearrangement uses TRBV18 and TRBJ2-4; D possibly corresponds to TRBD1 (6 bases). Trimming left V 3 bases short and J 1 base short, with 13 bases between. The germline gives CDR1 KGHSH, CDR2 LQKENI. The CDR3 has 16 residues. As DNA, the CDR3 is TGTGCCAGCTCACCTGCCGGGACATCGGCCAAAAACATTCAGTACTTC. Residues: CASSPAGTSAKNIQYF.

This chain links TRBV25-1 with TRBJ1-2; D remains unclear. Germline CDR1 and CDR2: MGHDK and SYGVNS. CDR3 length equals 14 residues. With 2 bases removed from V and 3 bases from J, the gap between germline ends came to 10 bases. For the CDR3, the DNA is TGTGCCAGCAGTGAACGGGATCCCGACTATGGCTACACCTTC. Translated: CASSERDPDYGYTF.

This clone showed up just a few times. The rearrangement joins TRBV6-1 to TRBJ1-6; a weak D match, TRBD1 (5 bases). Germline-derived CDR1 and CDR2 are MNHNS and SASEGT. Trimming left V 0 bases short and J 9 bases short, with 6 bases between. This CDR3 contains 13 residues. CDR3 coding DNA: TGTGCCAGCAGTGAAGCTGGGGCTTCACCCCTCCACTTT. This translates into CASSEAGASPLHF.

The J gene is TRBJ2-6, the V gene TRBV28; no reliable D call. CDR3 length: 17 amino acids. The V gene's germline CDR1 is MDHEN and CDR2 SYDVKM. The V and J ends lost 7 bases and 0 bases respectively, with 16 bases between them. The CDR3: CASTRRLLGSGANVLTF. DNA of the CDR3: TGTGCCAGCACCCGACGGTTACTGGGCTCTGGGGCCAACGTCCTGACTTTC.

The gene calls are TRBV11-2 and TRBJ1-5, with D uncertain. Germline V gene lookup returns CDR1 SGHAT and CDR2 FQNNGV. The CDR3 consists of 14 residues. The V end lost 1 base, the J end lost 4 bases, and 8 bases lay between the germline ends. The CDR3 sequence: CASSLGPGNQPQHF. CDR3 DNA: TGTGCCAGCAGCTTAGGACCGGGTAATCAGCCCCAGCATTTT.

J is TRBJ2-7 and V is TRBV11-3; D is unclear. Per the germline V gene, CDR1 is SGHNT and CDR2 is YENEEA. V lost 2 bases and J lost 4, with 6 bases in between. The length of the CDR3 is 12 residues. The CDR3 DNA reads as TGTGCCAGCAGCTTACGTGCTTACGAGCAGTACTTC. This codes for CASSLRAYEQYF.

V and J are TRBV6-5 and TRBJ2-2, with a tentative D call TRBD1 (5 bases). Germline CDR1 and CDR2: MNHEY and SVGAGI. This CDR3 has 14 residues. The V end lost 6 bases, the J end lost 5 bases, and 13 bases lay between the germline ends. The CDR3 bases are TGTGCCAGCAGGGACAAAAGATGGACCGGGGAGCTGTTTTTT. Its protein product is CASRDKRWTGELFF.

This chain links TRBV7-6 with TRBJ2-1, with unresolved D. Trimming pared 0 bases from V and 3 bases from J, leaving 12 bases between. Per germline, CDR1 SGHVS and CDR2 FNYEAQ. The CDR3 covers 16 residues. The CDR3 region is CASSLAGWANYNEQFF. The DNA of the CDR3 is TGTGCCAGCAGCTTAGCAGGGTGGGCTAACTACAATGAGCAGTTCTTC.

The gene calls are TRBV7-6 and TRBJ2-2; 8 bases line up with TRBD1. J lost 2 bases, V lost 5 bases, and 4 bases had no gene match. CDR1 and CDR2 from the germline V gene are SGHVS and FNYEAQ. CDR3 length: 15 residues. CDR3 nucleotide sequence: TGTGCCAGCAGCCGAGGGACAGGCAACACCGGGGAGCTGTTTTTT. Translating it yields CASSRGTGNTGELFF. The full variable domain, completed using reference TRBV7-6 and TRBJ2-2, is GAGVSQSPRYKVTKRGQDVALRCDPISGHVSLYWYRQALGQGPEFLTYFNYEAQQDKSGLPNDRFSAERPEGSISTLTIQRTEQRDSAMYRCASSRGTGNTGELFFGEGSRLTVL.

This clone was counted once. The V and J genes are TRBV6-1 and TRBJ1-2, with 8 nucleotides matching TRBD1. Germline V gene sequence: CDR1 MNHNS, CDR2 SASEGT. This CDR3 contains 13 residues. Losses at the gene ends were 6 bases for V and 11 bases for J; bases not matched to a gene: 11. This CDR3 is CASRMDRVGPYTF. The CDR3 bases are TGTGCCAGCAGAATGGACAGGGTCGGTCCTTACACCTTC.

The chain has TRBV27 and TRBJ2-5; possibly TRBD1 for D (5 bases). The CDR3 has 13 amino acids. V was clipped by 3 bases and J by 6 bases, with 11 bases between them. Germline V CDR1 and CDR2: MNHEY, SMNVEV (reference sequence). CDR3 loop: CASSFSGAQTQYF. The DNA for the CDR3 is TGTGCCAGCAGTTTTAGTGGGGCCCAGACCCAGTACTTC.

The chain has TRBV7-2 and TRBJ2-7; TRBD1 matches at 9 bases. Germline V gene lookup returns CDR1 SGHTA and CDR2 FQGNSA. The junction had 2 bases not matched to a gene; V was cut back by 4 bases and J by 4 bases. This CDR3 contains 13 residues. The chain's CDR3 is CASSWGQGYEQYF. CDR3 DNA sequence: TGTGCCAGCAGCTGGGGACAGGGATACGAGCAGTACTTC.

The chain recombines TRBV28 with TRBJ1-2; D remains ambiguous. The germline CDR1 and CDR2 sequences are MDHEN and SYDVKM. The CDR3 spans 14 residues. V was cut by 2 bases and J by 8 bases, with 15 bases left in between. The CDR3: CASSLGVLREGYTF. The CDR3 nucleotides are TGTGCCAGCAGTTTAGGGGTTTTAAGGGAAGGCTACACCTTC.